This T cell receptor beta chain was recovered during a study of T cell responses to AZD1222 COVID-19 vaccine. Sequenced by immunoSEQ multiplex PCR; TCRdb stores in-frame clones only, minus some. In the table there are 110,000 to 150,000 clones, about nine tenths of which are singletons. The CDR3 is 17 residues long. The V end lost 1 base, the J end lost 4 bases, and 17 bases lay between the germline ends. CDR1 LNHDA and CDR2 SQIVND come from the germline V gene (reference sequence). This clone was picked up a small number of times. The sequencing here drew on peripheral blood, taken on day 0 of AZD1222 vaccination. The sequence derives from an adult in good health. The chain has TRBV19 and TRBJ1-5; D is unresolved. CDR3 nucleotide sequence: TGTGCCAGTAGTATAGTGCGCTCGAAACTCCAAAATCAGCCCCAGCATTTT. Encoded protein: CASSIVRSKLQNQPQHF. Variable domain in full (rest from reference TRBV19 and TRBJ1-5): DGGITQSPKYLFRKEGQNVTLSCEQNLNHDAMYWYRQDPGQGLRLIYYSQIVNDFQKGDIAEGYSVSREKKESFPLTVTSAQKNPTAFYLCASSIVRSKLQNQPQHFGDGTRLSIL.